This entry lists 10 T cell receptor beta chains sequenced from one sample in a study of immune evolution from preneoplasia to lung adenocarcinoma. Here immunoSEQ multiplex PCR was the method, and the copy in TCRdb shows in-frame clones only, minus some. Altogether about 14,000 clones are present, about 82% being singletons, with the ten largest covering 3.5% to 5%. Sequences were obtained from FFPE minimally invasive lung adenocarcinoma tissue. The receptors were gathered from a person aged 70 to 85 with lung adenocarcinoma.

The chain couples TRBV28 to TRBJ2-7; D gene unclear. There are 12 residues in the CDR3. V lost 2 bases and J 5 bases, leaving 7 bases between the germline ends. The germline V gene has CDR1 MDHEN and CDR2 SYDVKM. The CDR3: CASSLPLNEQYF. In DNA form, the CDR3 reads TGTGCCAGCAGTTTACCACTCAACGAGCAGTACTTC.

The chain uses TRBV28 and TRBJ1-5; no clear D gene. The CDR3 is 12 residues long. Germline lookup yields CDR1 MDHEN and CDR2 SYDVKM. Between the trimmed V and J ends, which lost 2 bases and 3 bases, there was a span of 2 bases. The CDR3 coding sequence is TGTGCCAGCAGTTTAGCCAATCAGCCCCAGCATTTT. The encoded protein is CASSLANQPQHF.

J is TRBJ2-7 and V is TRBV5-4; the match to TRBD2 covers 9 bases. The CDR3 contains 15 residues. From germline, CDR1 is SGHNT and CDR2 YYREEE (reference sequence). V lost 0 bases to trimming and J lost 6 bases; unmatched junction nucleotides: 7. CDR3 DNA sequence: TGTGCCAGCAGCTTGGCCGCGGGAGGGCCTGTCGAGCAGTACTTC. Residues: CASSLAAGGPVEQYF.

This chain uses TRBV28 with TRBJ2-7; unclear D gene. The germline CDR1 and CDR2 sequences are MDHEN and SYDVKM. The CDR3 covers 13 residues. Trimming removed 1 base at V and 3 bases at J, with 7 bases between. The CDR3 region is CASSLSSNYEQYF. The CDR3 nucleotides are TGTGCCAGCAGTTTATCGTCAAACTACGAGCAGTACTTC.

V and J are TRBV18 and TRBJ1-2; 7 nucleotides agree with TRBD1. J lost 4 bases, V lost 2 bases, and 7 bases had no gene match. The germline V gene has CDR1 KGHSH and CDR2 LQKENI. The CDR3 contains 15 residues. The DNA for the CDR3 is TGTGCCAGCTCACCAAATGAGGGGGCGGTCTATGGCTACACCTTC. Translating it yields CASSPNEGAVYGYTF.

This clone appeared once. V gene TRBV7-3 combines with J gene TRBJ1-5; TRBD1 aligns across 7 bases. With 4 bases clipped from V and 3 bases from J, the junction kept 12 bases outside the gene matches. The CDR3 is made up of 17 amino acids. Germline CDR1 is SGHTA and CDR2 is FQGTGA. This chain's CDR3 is CASSSHRKTGLNQPQHF. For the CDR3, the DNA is TGTGCCAGCAGCTCGCATAGGAAGACAGGGCTCAATCAGCCCCAGCATTTT.

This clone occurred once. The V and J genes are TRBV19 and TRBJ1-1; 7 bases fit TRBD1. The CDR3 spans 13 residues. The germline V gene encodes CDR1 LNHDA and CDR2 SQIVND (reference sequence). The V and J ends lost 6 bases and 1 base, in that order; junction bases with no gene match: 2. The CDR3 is CASRDRTNTEAFF. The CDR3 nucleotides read TGTGCCAGTAGGGACAGGACGAACACTGAAGCTTTCTTT.

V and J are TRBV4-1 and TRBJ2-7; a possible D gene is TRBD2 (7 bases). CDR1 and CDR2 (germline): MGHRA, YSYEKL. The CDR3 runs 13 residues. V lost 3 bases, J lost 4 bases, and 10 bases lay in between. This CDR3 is CASSQGGHYEQYF. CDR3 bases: TGCGCCAGCAGCCAGGGGGGGCATTACGAGCAGTACTTC.

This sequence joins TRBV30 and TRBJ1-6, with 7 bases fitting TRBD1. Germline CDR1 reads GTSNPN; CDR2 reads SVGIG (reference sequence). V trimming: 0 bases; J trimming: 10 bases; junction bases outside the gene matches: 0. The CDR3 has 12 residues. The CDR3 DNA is TGTGCCTGGAGTGTACAGGGGTCACCCCTCCACTTT. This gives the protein CAWSVQGSPLHF.

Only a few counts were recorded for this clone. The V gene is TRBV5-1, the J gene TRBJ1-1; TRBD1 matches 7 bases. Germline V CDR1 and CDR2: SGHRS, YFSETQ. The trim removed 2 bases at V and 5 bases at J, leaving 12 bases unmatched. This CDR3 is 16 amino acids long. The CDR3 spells CASSLGSGGLWTEAFF. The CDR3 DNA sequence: TGCGCCAGCAGCTTAGGTTCAGGGGGTTTGTGGACTGAAGCTTTCTTT.